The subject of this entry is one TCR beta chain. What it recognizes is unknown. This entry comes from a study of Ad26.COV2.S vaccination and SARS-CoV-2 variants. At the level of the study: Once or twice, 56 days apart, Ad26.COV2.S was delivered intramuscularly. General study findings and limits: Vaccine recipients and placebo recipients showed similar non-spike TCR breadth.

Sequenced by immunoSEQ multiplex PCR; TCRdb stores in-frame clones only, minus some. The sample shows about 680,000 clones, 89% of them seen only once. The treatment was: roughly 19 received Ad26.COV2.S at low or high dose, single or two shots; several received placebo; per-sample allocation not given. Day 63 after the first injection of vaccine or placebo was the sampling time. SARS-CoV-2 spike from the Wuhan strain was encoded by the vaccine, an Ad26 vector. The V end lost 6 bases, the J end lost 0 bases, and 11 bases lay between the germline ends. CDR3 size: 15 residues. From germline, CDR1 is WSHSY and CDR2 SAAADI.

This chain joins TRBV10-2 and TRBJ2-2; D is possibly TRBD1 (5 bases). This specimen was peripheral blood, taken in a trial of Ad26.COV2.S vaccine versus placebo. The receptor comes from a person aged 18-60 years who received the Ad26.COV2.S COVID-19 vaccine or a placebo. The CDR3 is CASRGKGANTGELFF. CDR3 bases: TGCGCCAGCAGGGGGAAAGGGGCGAACACCGGGGAGCTGTTTTTT.